In this sample, the clone carrying this T cell receptor (beta chain) turned up a few times. The data were obtained in a study of PD-L1 blockade in urothelial cancer. The CDR3 covers 15 residues. Trimming cost V 0 bases and J 3 bases, with 11 bases left between them. Germline CDR1 is LGHNA and CDR2 is YNFKEQ. The method was immunoSEQ multiplex PCR; TCRdb's version includes in-frame clones alone and lacks a portion of them. The table has approximately 58,000 clones, over 75% seen once; the top ten hold almost 4.5%. The rearrangement uses TRBV4-2 and TRBJ1-2; D uncertain. This clonotype originated in a man aged 65 to 79 with urothelial cancer. Sample: PBMCs, taken around atezolizumab (anti-PD-L1) treatment. This CDR3 reads CASSQDLGSHYGYTF. The DNA for the CDR3 is TGTGCCAGCAGCCAAGATCTGGGCAGCCACTATGGCTACACCTTC.